The rows below give T cell receptor beta chains drawn from one sample of a study of CD8+CD57+ T cells in acquired aplastic anemia. TCRdb fed the reads into MiXCR, producing one record per CDR3 protein. The table includes some 150,000 distinct CDR3 sequences, about two thirds detected once. Sequencing used sorted CD4+, CD8+, or CD8+CD57+ T cells (not recorded which) from PBMCs. The receptors here all came from a human donor with aplastic anemia. CDR3s include the opening cysteine and the closing phenylalanine or tryptophan. A D gene is named only where the DNA matches it firmly. The listing skips clone size in some rows; elsewhere it reads once, few, many or a size class.

D	size	J	V	DNA	CDR3
NA	NA	TRBJ2-5	TRBV19	TGTGCCACCTCGACAGTTCAAGAGACCCAGTACTTC	CATSTVQETQYF
TRBD2	once	TRBJ2-2	TRBV7-3	TGTGCCAGCAGTAGGGGACTAGCGGGGGGCAACACCGGGGAGCTGTTTTTT	CASSRGLAGGNTGELFF
NA	NA	TRBJ2-5	TRBV7-2	TGTGCCAGCAGCTTAGCGGTGGGAGAGACCCAGTACTTC	CASSLAVGETQYF
TRBD2	NA	TRBJ2-1	TRBV2	TGTGCCAGCAGTGACTCTGGACTAGCGGGGGGGCTCAATGAGCAGTTCTTC	CASSDSGLAGGLNEQFF
TRBD1	NA	TRBJ1-5	TRBV6-4	TGTGCCAGCAGTCCCCCACAGGGGTATAGCAATCAGCCCCAGCATTTT	CASSPPQGYSNQPQHF
TRBD1	NA	TRBJ2-3	TRBV24-1	TGTGCCACCATCATGATCTTGACCGGGACAGGGGTAGCAGATACGCAGTATTTT	CATIMILTGTGVADTQYF
NA	NA	TRBJ2-1	TRBV10-2	TGCGCCAGCAGGGCTGTCCGGGGGGCCTCGGACAATGAGCAGTTCTTC	CASRAVRGASDNEQFF
TRBD1	NA	TRBJ2-1	TRBV2	TGTGCCAGCAAAGAGGAGACAGGGGGAGATGAGCAGTTCTTC	CASKEETGGDEQFF
NA	few	TRBJ1-3	TRBV20-1	TGCAGTGCTAGAGATGGGGAGTTCACCATATATTTT	CSARDGEFTIYF
NA	once	TRBJ1-1	TRBV20-1	TGCAGTGCTAGAGGGGGACTAGCGGAGACTGAAGCTTTCTTT	CSARGGLAETEAFF
NA	few	TRBJ2-7	TRBV20-1	TGCAGTGCTAGCCCTGGGAACTCCTACGAGCAGTACTTC	CSASPGNSYEQYF